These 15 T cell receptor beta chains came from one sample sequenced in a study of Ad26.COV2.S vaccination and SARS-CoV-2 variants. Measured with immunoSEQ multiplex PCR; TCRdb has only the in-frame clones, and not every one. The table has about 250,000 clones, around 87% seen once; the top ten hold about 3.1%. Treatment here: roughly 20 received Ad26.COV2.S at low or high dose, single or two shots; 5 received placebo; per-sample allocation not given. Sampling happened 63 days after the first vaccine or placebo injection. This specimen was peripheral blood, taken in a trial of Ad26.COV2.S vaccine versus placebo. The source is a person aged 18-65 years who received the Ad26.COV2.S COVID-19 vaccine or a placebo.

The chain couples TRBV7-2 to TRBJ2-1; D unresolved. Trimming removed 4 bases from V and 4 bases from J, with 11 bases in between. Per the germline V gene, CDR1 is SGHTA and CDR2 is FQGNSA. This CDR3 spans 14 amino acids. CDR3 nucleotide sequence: TGTGCCAGCAGCTCCTCCCAACCATACAATGAGCAGTTCTTC. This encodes CASSSSQPYNEQFF.

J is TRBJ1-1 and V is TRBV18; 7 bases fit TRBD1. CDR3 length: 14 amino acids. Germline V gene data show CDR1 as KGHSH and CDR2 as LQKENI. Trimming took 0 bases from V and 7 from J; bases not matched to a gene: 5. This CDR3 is CASSPPGQRNEAFF. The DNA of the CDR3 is TGTGCCAGCTCACCACCGGGACAGCGTAATGAAGCTTTCTTT.

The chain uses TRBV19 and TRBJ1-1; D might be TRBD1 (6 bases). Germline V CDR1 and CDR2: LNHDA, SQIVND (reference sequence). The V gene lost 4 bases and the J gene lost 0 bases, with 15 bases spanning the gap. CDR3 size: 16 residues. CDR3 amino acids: CASSTPLGQMNTEAFF. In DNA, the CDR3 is TGTGCCAGTAGTACCCCACTGGGACAAATGAACACTGAAGCTTTCTTT.

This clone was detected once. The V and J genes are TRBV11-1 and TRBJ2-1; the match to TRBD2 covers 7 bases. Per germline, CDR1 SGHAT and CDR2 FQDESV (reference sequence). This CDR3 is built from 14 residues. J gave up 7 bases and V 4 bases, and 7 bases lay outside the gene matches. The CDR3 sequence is CASSWGGFGNEQFF. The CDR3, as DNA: TGTGCCAGCAGCTGGGGGGGATTCGGGAATGAGCAGTTCTTC.

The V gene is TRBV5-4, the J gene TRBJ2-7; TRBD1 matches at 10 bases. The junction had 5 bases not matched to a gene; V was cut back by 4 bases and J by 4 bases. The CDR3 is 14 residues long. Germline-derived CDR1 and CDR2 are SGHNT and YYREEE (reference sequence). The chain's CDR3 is CASSGRQGAYEQYF. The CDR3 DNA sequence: TGTGCCAGCAGCGGGCGACAGGGGGCATACGAGCAGTACTTC. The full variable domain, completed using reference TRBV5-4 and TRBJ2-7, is ETGVTQSPTHLIKTRGQQVTLRCSSQSGHNTVSWYQQALGQGPQFIFQYYREEENGRGNFPPRFSGLQFPNYSSELNVNALELDDSALYLCASSGRQGAYEQYFGPGTRLTVT.

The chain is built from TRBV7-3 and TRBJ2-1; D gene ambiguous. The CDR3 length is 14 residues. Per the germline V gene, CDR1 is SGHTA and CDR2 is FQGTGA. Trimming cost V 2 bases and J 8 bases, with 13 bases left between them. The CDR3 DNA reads TGTGCCAGCAGCTTAGGCCCCGGCACCCATGAGCAGTTCTTC. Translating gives CASSLGPGTHEQFF.

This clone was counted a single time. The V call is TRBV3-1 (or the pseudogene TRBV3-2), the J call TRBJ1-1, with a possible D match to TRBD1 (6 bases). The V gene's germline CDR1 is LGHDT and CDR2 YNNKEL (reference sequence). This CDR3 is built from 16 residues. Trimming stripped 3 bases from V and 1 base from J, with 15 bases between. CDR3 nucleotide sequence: TGTGCCAGCAGCCATCATGGACAGTCGAGGAACACTGAAGCTTTCTTT. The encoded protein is CASSHHGQSRNTEAFF.

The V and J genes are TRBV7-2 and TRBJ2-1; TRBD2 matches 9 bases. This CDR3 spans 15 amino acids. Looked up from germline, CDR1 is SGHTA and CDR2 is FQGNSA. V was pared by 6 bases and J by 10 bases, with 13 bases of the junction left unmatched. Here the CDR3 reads CASRPPGTSSSEQFF. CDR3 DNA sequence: TGTGCCAGCAGACCACCCGGGACTAGCTCGTCCGAGCAGTTCTTC.

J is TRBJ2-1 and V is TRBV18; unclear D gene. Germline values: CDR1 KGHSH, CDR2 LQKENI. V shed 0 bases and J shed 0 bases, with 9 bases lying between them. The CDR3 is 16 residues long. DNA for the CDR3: TGTGCCAGCTCACCACCGGTAGGTAGCTCCTACAATGAGCAGTTCTTC. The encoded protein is CASSPPVGSSYNEQFF.

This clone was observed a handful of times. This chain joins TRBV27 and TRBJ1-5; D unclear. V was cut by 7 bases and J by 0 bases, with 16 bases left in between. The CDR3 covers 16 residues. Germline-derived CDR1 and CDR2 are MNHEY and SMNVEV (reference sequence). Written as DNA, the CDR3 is TGTGCCAGCACCCGAGGGCCACTCTATAGCAATCAGCCCCAGCATTTT. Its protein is CASTRGPLYSNQPQHF.

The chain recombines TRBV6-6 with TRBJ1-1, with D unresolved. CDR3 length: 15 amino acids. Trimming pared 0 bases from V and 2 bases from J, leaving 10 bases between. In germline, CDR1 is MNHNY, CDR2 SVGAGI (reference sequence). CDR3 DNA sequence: TGTGCCAGCAGTTACTCGAGGTTCGGAAACACTGAAGCTTTCTTT. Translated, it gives CASSYSRFGNTEAFF.

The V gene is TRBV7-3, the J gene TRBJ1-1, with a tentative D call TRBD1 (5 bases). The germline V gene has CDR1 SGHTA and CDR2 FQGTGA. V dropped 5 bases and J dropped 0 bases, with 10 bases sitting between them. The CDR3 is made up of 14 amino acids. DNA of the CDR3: TGTGCCAGCAGCAGACAGCCGTTGAACACTGAAGCTTTCTTT. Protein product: CASSRQPLNTEAFF.

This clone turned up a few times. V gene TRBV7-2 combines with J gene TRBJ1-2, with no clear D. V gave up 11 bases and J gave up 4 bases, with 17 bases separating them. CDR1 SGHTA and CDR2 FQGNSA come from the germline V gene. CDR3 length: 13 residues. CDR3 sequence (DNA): TGTGCCGGCGCTCTAGGGCCGGGCTATGGCTACACCTTC. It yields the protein CAGALGPGYGYTF. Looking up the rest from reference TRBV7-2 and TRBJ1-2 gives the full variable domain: GAGVSQSPSNKVTEKGKDVELRCDPISGHTALYWYRQSLGQGLEFLIYFQGNSAPDKSGLPSDRFSAERTGGSVSTLTIQRTQQEDSAVYLCAGALGPGYGYTFGSGTRLTVV.

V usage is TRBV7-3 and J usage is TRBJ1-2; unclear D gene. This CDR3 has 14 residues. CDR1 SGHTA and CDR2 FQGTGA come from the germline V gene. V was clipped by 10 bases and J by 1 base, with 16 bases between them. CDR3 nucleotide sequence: TGTGCCACCGCCTTGGACGGGAATAACTATGGCTACACCTTC. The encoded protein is CATALDGNNYGYTF.

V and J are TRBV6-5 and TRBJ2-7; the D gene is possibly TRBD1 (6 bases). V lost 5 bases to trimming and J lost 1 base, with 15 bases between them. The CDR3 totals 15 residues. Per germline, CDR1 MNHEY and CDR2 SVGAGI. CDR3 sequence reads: CASSMDRSVSYEQYF. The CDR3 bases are TGTGCCAGCAGTATGGACAGAAGTGTGTCCTACGAGCAGTACTTC.